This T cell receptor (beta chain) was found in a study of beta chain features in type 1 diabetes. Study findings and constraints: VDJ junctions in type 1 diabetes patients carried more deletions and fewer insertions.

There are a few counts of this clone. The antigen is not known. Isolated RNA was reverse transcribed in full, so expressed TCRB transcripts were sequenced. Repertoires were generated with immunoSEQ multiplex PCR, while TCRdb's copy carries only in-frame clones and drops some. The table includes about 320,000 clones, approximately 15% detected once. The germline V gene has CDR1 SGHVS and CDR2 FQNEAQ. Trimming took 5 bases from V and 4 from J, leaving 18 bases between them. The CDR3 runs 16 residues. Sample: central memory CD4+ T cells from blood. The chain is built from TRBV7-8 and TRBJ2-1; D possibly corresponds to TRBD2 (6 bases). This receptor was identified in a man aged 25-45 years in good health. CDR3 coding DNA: TGTGCCAGCAGCCAAACCGGCGGGGCCCCATACAATGAGCAGTTCTTC. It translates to CASSQTGGAPYNEQFF.